Sequencing of this T cell receptor beta chain was carried out in a study of T cells in Graves' hyperthyroidism and ophthalmopathy. V was shortened by 3 bases and J by 8 bases, with 14 bases between the two germline ends. Germline assignment: CDR1 SGHDT and CDR2 YYEEEE. The CDR3 extends over 13 amino acids. Study results and caveats: Median prediction lead before ophthalmopathy onset was around 7 months with the model.

Researchers took RNA transcripts and amplified the TCR beta CDR3 regions from them. With the HTBI primer set, the TCR CDR3 went through a first round of RT-PCR. TCRdb re-called the multiplex PCR reads through MiXCR, storing one row per CDR3 protein. The profile covers 600,000 to 650,000 distinct CDR3 sequences, with roughly 16% appearing a single time and less than 4.5% taken by the ten largest. This clonotype was observed many times. Its specificity is unknown. Patients counted as stable if ophthalmopathy did not develop within 18 months. The rearrangement uses TRBV5-6 and TRBJ1-2; D uncertain. The sequenced material came from blood. The clonotype originates from a woman in her 30s with Graves' hyperthyroidism. CDR3 DNA: TGTGCCAGCAGCTCTGACACGGTGCAAGGCTACACCTTC. Translated: CASSSDTVQGYTF.